The 2 T cell receptor beta chains in this list originate from one sample, sequenced in a study of T cell responses to AZD1222 COVID-19 vaccine. The table came from immunoSEQ multiplex PCR; TCRdb's copy has only in-frame clones and leaves some out. The data show about 130,000 clones, roughly 84% seen once. The sequences come from peripheral blood, collected on day 0 of AZD1222 vaccination. Source of these receptors: an adult in good health.

The CDR3 DNA follows: TGCGCCAGCAGCTCCGGACAGGCGACTAACTATGGCTACACCTTC. Translation gives CASSSGQATNYGYTF. V usage is TRBV5-1 and J usage is TRBJ1-2; 7 positions agree with TRBD1. CDR1 is SGHRS, CDR2 YFSETQ, per germline. After removal of 3 bases from V and 0 bases from J, the junction contained 5 bases not matched to a gene. The CDR3 runs 15 residues.

This clone was seen once. This chain joins TRBV19 and TRBJ1-5; D is uncertain. Germline V gene lookup returns CDR1 LNHDA and CDR2 SQIVND (reference sequence). The V gene lost 5 bases and the J gene lost 9 bases, with 17 bases spanning the gap. The CDR3 has 14 residues. The CDR3: CASSPDTAGPPQHF. In nucleotides, the CDR3 is TGTGCCAGTAGTCCTGACACTGCCGGCCCGCCCCAGCATTTT.